A single sample gave rise to the 18 T cell receptor beta chains below, sequenced in a study of blood T cell repertoires in COVID-19. The protocol was immunoSEQ multiplex PCR, while the TCRdb copy is restricted to in-frame clones and leaves out a portion. This table holds about 170,000 clones, roughly 80% found once. Sequenced input: peripheral blood. The receptors come from a woman older than 75 with acute or convalescent COVID-19.

The chain combines TRBV5-1 with TRBJ2-5; TRBD1 matches 9 bases. V trimming: 7 bases; J trimming: 5 bases; junction bases outside the gene matches: 9. Per germline, CDR1 SGHRS and CDR2 YFSETQ. This CDR3 spans 14 amino acids. The CDR3 region has the DNA TGCGCCAGCTCCTCGGACAGGGGCAGGGAGACCCAGTACTTC. Translated, it gives CASSSDRGRETQYF.

This rearrangement joins TRBV27 to TRBJ2-3; TRBD2 matches at 8 bases. After removal of 5 bases from V and 6 bases from J, the junction contained 4 bases not matched to a gene. The CDR3 sequence is 13 residues long. Per the germline V gene, CDR1 is MNHEY and CDR2 is SMNVEV (reference sequence). As DNA, the CDR3 is TGTGCCAGCAGTATCCGGGAGGGTGATACGCAGTATTTT. This encodes CASSIREGDTQYF.

The chain combines TRBV10-3 with TRBJ2-1; 11 bases line up with TRBD2. The V gene end was trimmed by 2 bases and the J gene end by 6 bases; junction bases not matched to a gene: 9. CDR1 and CDR2 (germline): ENHRY, SYGVKD. This CDR3 region has 17 residues. CDR3 bases: TGTGCCATCAGTGAGGCCTCCACTAGCGGGAGACGCAATGAGCAGTTCTTC. Translating gives CAISEASTSGRRNEQFF.

The CDR3 nucleotides read TGCAGTGCTAGTGGGGCGACCACCAATGAGCAGTTCTTC. Translation: CSASGATTNEQFF. The chain joins TRBV20-1 to TRBJ2-1; D possibly corresponds to TRBD1 (5 bases). This CDR3 region has 13 residues. The germline V gene encodes CDR1 DFQATT and CDR2 SNEGSKA (reference sequence). Trimming pared 3 bases from V and 6 bases from J, leaving 12 bases between.

The J gene is TRBJ2-5, the V gene TRBV6-6; TRBD1 matches at 10 bases. CDR1 and CDR2 (germline): MNHNY, SVGAGI (reference sequence). This CDR3 comprises 13 residues. V lost 6 bases, J lost 2 bases, and 0 bases stayed unmatched. The CDR3 reads CASRGQGQETQYF. CDR3 coding DNA: TGTGCCAGCAGGGGACAGGGGCAAGAGACCCAGTACTTC.

V gene TRBV4-1 combines with J gene TRBJ2-7; 10 bases are shared with TRBD2. The germline V gene encodes CDR1 MGHRA and CDR2 YSYEKL. V lost 1 base and J lost 4; bases outside the gene matches: 7. This CDR3 has 16 residues. The DNA for the CDR3 is TGCGCCAGCAGCCAAGTAAACCTAGCGGGGGTTTACGAGCAGTACTTC. Translation: CASSQVNLAGVYEQYF.

This chain connects TRBV9 to TRBJ1-2; TRBD1 aligns across 8 bases. The germline gives CDR1 SGDLS, CDR2 YYNGEE. Trimming removed 0 bases from V and 7 bases from J; junction bases left unmatched: 8. The CDR3 covers 15 residues. CDR3 DNA: TGTGCCAGCAGCGTAGAACCCAGGGGGCAGAGTGGCTACACCTTC. Residues: CASSVEPRGQSGYTF.

V gene TRBV2 combines with J gene TRBJ1-4; D not resolved. The CDR3 is made up of 14 amino acids. Germline V gene lookup returns CDR1 SNHLY and CDR2 FYNNEI. Trimming left V 3 bases short and J 5 bases short, with 10 bases between. The CDR3 sequence: CASSENRGNEKLFF. The CDR3 DNA reads TGTGCCAGCAGTGAGAACAGAGGGAATGAAAAACTGTTTTTT.

V and J are TRBV5-1 and TRBJ2-7, with 9 bases identical to TRBD2. Germline CDR1 SGHRS, CDR2 YFSETQ. The CDR3 consists of 14 residues. The junction had 9 bases not matched to a gene; V was cut back by 5 bases and J by 6 bases. CDR3 sequence (DNA): TGCGCCAGCAGGGTACGACTAGCGGATGGCGAGCAGTACTTC. It encodes CASRVRLADGEQYF.

The gene calls are TRBV10-3 and TRBJ1-1; 8 nucleotides line up with TRBD1. J gave up 1 base and V 8 bases, and 9 bases lay outside the gene matches. CDR1 and CDR2 from the germline V gene are ENHRY and SYGVKD. This CDR3 is built from 15 residues. This chain's CDR3 is CAIGRNQGANTEAFF. Here the CDR3 DNA reads TGTGCCATCGGGAGAAATCAGGGGGCGAACACTGAAGCTTTCTTT.

CDR3 residues: CASVRGYNEQFF. CDR3 sequence (DNA): TGTGCCAGCGTCCGGGGGTACAATGAGCAGTTCTTC. The rearrangement joins TRBV7-9 to TRBJ2-1; maybe TRBD2 (6 bases). The ends were cut back, 8 bases at V and 4 bases at J, with 9 bases in the middle. The CDR3 spans 12 residues. Germline assignment: CDR1 SEHNR and CDR2 FQNEAQ (reference sequence).

The chain couples TRBV5-1 to TRBJ2-7, with D possibly matching TRBD1 (5 bases). The V end lost 0 bases, the J end lost 4 bases, and 5 bases lay between the germline ends. The CDR3 runs to 12 residues. Germline CDR1 and CDR2: SGHRS and YFSETQ. In nucleotides, the CDR3 is TGCGCCAGCAGCTTGGACAGGTACGAGCAGTACTTC. As protein: CASSLDRYEQYF. The variable domain in full, with the rest retrieved from reference TRBV5-1 and TRBJ2-7, is KAGVTQTPRYLIKTRGQQVTLSCSPISGHRSVSWYQQTPGQGLQFLFEYFSETQRNKGNFPGRFSGRQFSNSRSEMNVSTLELGDSALYLCASSLDRYEQYFGPGTRLTVT.

The rearrangement links TRBV27 to TRBJ2-4; tentative D call: TRBD1 (5 bases). The germline V and J ends were trimmed by 8 bases and 1 base, with 21 bases remaining between them. The CDR3 extends over 17 amino acids. From germline, CDR1 is MNHEY and CDR2 SMNVEV (reference sequence). This CDR3 is CASYPERGNTAKNIQYF. The DNA of the CDR3 is TGTGCCAGCTACCCCGAAAGGGGAAACACGGCCAAAAACATTCAGTACTTC.

The chain couples TRBV28 to TRBJ1-5; 7 bases align to TRBD1. Looked up from germline, CDR1 is MDHEN and CDR2 is SYDVKM. This CDR3 spans 14 amino acids. Losses at the gene ends were 1 base for V and 10 bases for J; bases not matched to a gene: 7. The DNA for the CDR3 is TGTGCCAGCAGTTTATCCGGGACAGTACGTCCCCAGCATTTT. Protein product: CASSLSGTVRPQHF.

This CDR3 is CSVGTGGVTEAFF. The CDR3 DNA reads as TGCAGCGTTGGGACAGGGGGCGTCACTGAAGCTTTCTTT. The chain employs TRBV29-1 and TRBJ1-1; 11 bases match TRBD1. The V gene end was trimmed by 4 bases and the J gene end by 4 bases; junction bases not matched to a gene: 2. CDR1 and CDR2 from the germline V gene are SQVTM and ANQGSEA. The CDR3 is 13 residues long.

V is TRBV7-2 and J is TRBJ1-4; 8 bases agree with TRBD1. The CDR3 length is 15 residues. Germline trimming cut 5 bases from V and 8 bases from J; bases unmatched to any gene: 10. Germline lookup yields CDR1 SGHTA and CDR2 FQGNSA. The CDR3 DNA sequence: TGTGCCAGCAGCCGCGACAGGGGATTTACGGAAAAACTGTTTTTT. Its translation: CASSRDRGFTEKLFF.

J is TRBJ1-1 and V is TRBV5-1; TRBD1 matches at 7 bases. V was clipped by 4 bases and J by 3 bases; unmatched bases: 9. The germline CDR1 and CDR2 sequences are SGHRS and YFSETQ. CDR3 length: 15 amino acids. The CDR3 DNA is TGCGCCAGCAGCCCCGGTGGGGGACAGTACACTGAAGCTTTCTTT. Amino acids: CASSPGGGQYTEAFF.

This clone was picked up one time. The chain employs TRBV24-1 and TRBJ2-3; 8 bases map to TRBD2. The J segment lost 4 bases and the V segment lost 4 bases, leaving 9 bases of the junction unmatched. Per germline, CDR1 KGHDR and CDR2 SFDVKD. The CDR3 spans 16 residues. The CDR3 reads CATSDPGGGDSDTQYF. Here the CDR3 DNA reads TGTGCCACCAGTGACCCCGGGGGGGGCGATTCAGATACGCAGTATTTT.